This is a list of T cell receptor beta chains from one sample in a study of blood T cell repertoires in COVID-19. Sequencing was performed with immunoSEQ multiplex PCR; in TCRdb, only in-frame clones are kept and a portion is missing. The data show about 97,000 clones, with 84% seen just once and roughly 4.4% held by the top ten. Sequencing used peripheral blood. The receptors here all came from a human donor in a cohort sampled during active COVID-19. The CDR3 runs from the conserved cysteine through the conserved F or W.

>TRBV7-8|TRBJ2-2
CASSFRSGQGGGELFF
>TRBV4-3|TRBJ2-7
CASSQDPGTYEQYF
>TRBV4-3|TRBJ2-7
CASSQRTGPNLPYEQYF
>TRBV12-3/TRBV12-4|TRBJ1-2
CASRVTGSGGYTF
>TRBV19|TRBJ1-2
CASSDPGRRGYGYTF
>TRBV27|TRBJ1-2
CASRVGDRNNYGYTF
>TRBV7-9|TRBJ1-6
CASSLDQGTGFSPLHF
>TRBV6-5|TRBJ1-1
CASRPGQGRNTEAFF
>TRBV10-3|TRBJ1-2
CAISESGGTINYGYTF
>TRBV13|TRBJ2-7
CASSGRTSGYEQYF
>TRBV7-2|TRBJ2-5
CASSLAGTNGVIFQETQYF
>TRBV5-1|TRBJ1-2
CASSFMDRGDGYTF
>TRBV7-8|TRBJ2-1
CASSLVNTAGEQFF
>TRBV5-1|TRBJ2-1
CASSLVGLAVGGEQFF
>TRBV5-1|TRBJ1-3
CASSPTGAGNTIYF
>TRBV5-1|TRBJ2-2
CASSLVPGTGELFF
>TRBV5-1|TRBJ1-1
CASSPIPSTGEAFF
>TRBV11-2|TRBJ2-7
CASSNHQGATYEQYF
>TRBV11-2|TRBJ2-1
CASSPRWTDNEQFF
>TRBV11-3|TRBJ1-4
CASSQGQNVANEKLFF
>TRBV12-5|TRBJ1-5
CASGLMGQGIQPQHF
>TRBV6-2/TRBV6-3|TRBJ2-5
CASSQAGGQETQYF
>TRBV11-2|TRBJ2-5
CASSYSGQTQYF
>TRBV19|TRBJ2-7
CASSPGSYEQYF
>TRBV7-2|TRBJ1-5
CASSLAQARNQPQHF
>TRBV7-2|TRBJ2-7
CASSEGLADYYEQYF
>TRBV7-8|TRBJ2-2
CASSRWGQLLDPTGELFF
>TRBV5-5|TRBJ1-2
CASSSTATQGHGYTF
>TRBV20-1|TRBJ1-1
CSARQNEAFF
>TRBV5-1|TRBJ1-2
CASSFETPNYGYTF
>TRBV7-2|TRBJ1-3
CASSLVGNTIYF
>TRBV15|TRBJ2-5
CATSREKGGGIEETQYF
>TRBV7-9|TRBJ1-1
CASSLDHGAEAFF
>TRBV6-2/TRBV6-3|TRBJ1-4
CASSLQDEKLFF
>TRBV18|TRBJ1-2
CASSPGSGYGYTF
>TRBV4-3|TRBJ1-5
CASSQVRGQPQHF
>TRBV19|TRBJ2-5
CASSIGGSRRETQYF
>TRBV5-6|TRBJ1-5
CASSSGRGGPQHF
>TRBV4-3|TRBJ2-5
CASSREPGGGIETQYF
>TRBV6-2/TRBV6-3|TRBJ1-3
CASSVGTAYFSGNTIYF
>TRBV7-8|TRBJ1-1
CASSFGLTNTEAFF
>TRBV24-1|TRBJ2-7
CATRDRDRGLAGVHITYEQYF
>TRBV30|TRBJ2-1
CAYSDGGIYNEQFF
>TRBV5-8|TRBJ1-5
CASSGLQGADQPQHF
>TRBV6-5|TRBJ1-2
CASSDSYGYTF
>TRBV5-6|TRBJ1-3
CASSRRGGPGNTIYF